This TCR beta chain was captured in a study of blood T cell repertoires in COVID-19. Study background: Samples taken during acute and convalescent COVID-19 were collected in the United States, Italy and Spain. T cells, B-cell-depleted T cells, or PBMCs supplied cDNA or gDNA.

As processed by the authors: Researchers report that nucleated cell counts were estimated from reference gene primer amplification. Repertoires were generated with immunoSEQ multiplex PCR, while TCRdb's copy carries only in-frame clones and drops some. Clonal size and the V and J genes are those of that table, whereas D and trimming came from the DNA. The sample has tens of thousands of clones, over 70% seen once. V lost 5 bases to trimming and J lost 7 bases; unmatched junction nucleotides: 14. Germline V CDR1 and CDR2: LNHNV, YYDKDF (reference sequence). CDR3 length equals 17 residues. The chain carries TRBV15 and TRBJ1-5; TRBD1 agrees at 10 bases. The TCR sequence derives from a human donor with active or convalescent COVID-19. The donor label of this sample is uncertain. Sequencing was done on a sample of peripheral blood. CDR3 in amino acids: CATSPGTGVAIRQPQHF. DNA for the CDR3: TGTGCCACCAGCCCCGGGACAGGGGTAGCGATTAGGCAGCCCCAGCATTTT.